Described below is a single T cell receptor beta chain sequence and its context. What it recognizes is unknown. This CDR3 has 19 amino acids. V lost 4 bases and J 0 bases, leaving 22 bases between the germline ends. Germline lookup yields CDR1 MNHNS and CDR2 SASEGT. The data were taken from a study of CD8 T cells in ankylosing spondylitis. The study's findings and limits: Ankylosing spondylitis blood appeared to be characterized by a TCR beta motif of several highly homologous variants. Disease-associated clones were reportedly significantly overrepresented in matched ankylosing spondylitis synovial fluid.

Quantitative barcoded 5'-RACE was used to prepare TCR beta libraries. TCRdb processed the 5' RACE reads anew with MiXCR; each CDR3 protein has one entry. This sample has about 440,000 distinct CDR3 sequences, with under 20% found just once. Sequencing was carried out using blood, either unsorted or a sorted T cell fraction (not recorded which). The sequence was obtained from a male donor with ankylosing spondylitis. V usage is TRBV6-1 and J usage is TRBJ1-5, with a weak D call TRBD1 (5 bases). The chain's CDR3 is CASSGYMVRGLYSNQPQHF. CDR3 DNA sequence: TGTGCCAGCAGTGGGTACATGGTTAGGGGACTGTATAGCAATCAGCCCCAGCATTTT.